The 17 T cell receptor beta chains below all came from one sample that was sequenced in a study of blood T cell repertoires in COVID-19. Repertoires were generated with immunoSEQ multiplex PCR, while TCRdb's copy carries only in-frame clones and drops some. The repertoire has 100,000 to 150,000 clones, approximately 81% of them found once; the top ten carry approximately 12%. Material: peripheral blood. Source of these receptors: a woman aged 25-40 years who had recovered from COVID-19.

The chain carries TRBV10-3 and TRBJ2-3; 11 nucleotides match TRBD2. Per the germline V gene, CDR1 is ENHRY and CDR2 is SYGVKD. CDR3 length equals 13 residues. V dropped 10 bases and J dropped 5; count of bases not matched to a gene: 5. CDR3 coding DNA: TGTGCCACTAGCGGGGGGTCGGAAGATACGCAGTATTTT. Residues: CATSGGSEDTQYF.

This clone appeared a single time. The chain is built from TRBV10-3 and TRBJ2-5; tentatively, D is TRBD2 (7 bases). This CDR3 contains 16 residues. CDR1 and CDR2 (germline): ENHRY, SYGVKD. V lost 3 bases to trimming and J lost 0 bases, with 14 bases between them. CDR3 sequence: CAISEGGERYQETQYF. DNA for the CDR3: TGTGCCATCAGTGAAGGGGGGGAAAGGTACCAAGAGACCCAGTACTTC.

This chain joins TRBV18 and TRBJ2-7; 14 bases line up with TRBD2. CDR1 is KGHSH, CDR2 LQKENI, per germline. There are 18 residues in the CDR3. Trimming cost V 3 bases and J 5 bases; bases outside gene matches: 12. In DNA form, the CDR3 reads TGTGCCAGCTCACCGGTCGGGACGACTAGCGGGAGGGCGGACGAGCAGTACTTC. This translates into CASSPVGTTSGRADEQYF.

The V and J genes are TRBV4-2 and TRBJ1-3; D gene ambiguous. Germline V lookup: CDR1 LGHNA, CDR2 YNFKEQ. The ends were cut back, 5 bases at V and 0 bases at J, with 23 bases in the middle. There are 19 residues in the CDR3. CDR3: CASSEGYRITSNSGNTIYF. DNA for the CDR3: TGTGCCAGCAGCGAAGGGTACAGAATTACCTCGAACTCTGGAAACACCATATATTTT.

J is TRBJ2-1 and V is TRBV4-1; 7 bases fit TRBD2. Germline V gives CDR1 MGHRA, CDR2 YSYEKL. V was pared by 0 bases and J by 1 base, with 18 bases of the junction left unmatched. The CDR3 is 21 residues long. The CDR3 loop reads CASSQETGGPPLSDSYNEQFF. CDR3 nucleotides: TGCGCCAGCAGCCAAGAGACGGGAGGCCCCCCCTTGAGTGATTCCTACAATGAGCAGTTCTTC.

This chain joins TRBV20-1 and TRBJ2-1; 8 bases match TRBD2. The CDR3 is 18 residues long. Per the germline V gene, CDR1 is DFQATT and CDR2 is SNEGSKA (reference sequence). After removal of 3 bases from V and 0 bases from J, the junction contained 13 bases not matched to a gene. CDR3 residues: CSASARGGKPSSYNEQFF. CDR3 nucleotide sequence: TGCAGTGCTAGTGCTCGCGGGGGGAAGCCAAGCTCCTACAATGAGCAGTTCTTC.

The chain uses TRBV27 and TRBJ2-7, with 9 bases identical to TRBD2. The germline CDR1 and CDR2 sequences are MNHEY and SMNVEV (reference sequence). The CDR3 has 19 amino acids. V shed 5 bases and J 0 bases; nucleotides not matched to a gene: 17. The CDR3 DNA sequence: TGTGCCAGCAGTCCCGTCCCGACTAGCGGACCACTGTCCTCCTACGAGCAGTACTTC. This gives the protein CASSPVPTSGPLSSYEQYF.

The rearrangement joins TRBV7-6 to TRBJ2-1, with 9 bases identical to TRBD2. The CDR3 runs 17 residues. Germline CDR1 and CDR2: SGHVS and FNYEAQ. J was trimmed by 7 bases and V by 5 bases; bases with no gene match: 15. The CDR3 region has the DNA TGTGCCAGCAGCGCACGACCCCTAGCGGGGAGGTCAAATGAGCAGTTCTTC. Protein product: CASSARPLAGRSNEQFF.

The chain recombines TRBV5-6 with TRBJ1-1; 12 bases agree with TRBD1. Germline V CDR1 and CDR2: SGHDT, YYEEEE. This CDR3 is built from 15 residues. After removal of 4 bases from V and 4 bases from J, the junction contained 5 bases not matched to a gene. In DNA form, the CDR3 reads TGTGCCAGCAGCCAAGGGGGACAGGGGGCCACTGAAGCTTTCTTT. Amino acids: CASSQGGQGATEAFF.

The chain has TRBV5-8 and TRBJ2-5; 7 bases match TRBD1. Trimming cost V 0 bases and J 3 bases; bases outside gene matches: 8. CDR3 length: 16 residues. Germline V gene lookup returns CDR1 SGHTS and CDR2 YDEGEE. The DNA for the CDR3 is TGTGCCAGCAGCTTGGGGCCCACACAGGGGAAAGAGACCCAGTACTTC. It yields the protein CASSLGPTQGKETQYF.

The gene calls are TRBV9 and TRBJ1-1; 10 bases match TRBD1. With V trimmed by 2 bases and J by 8 bases, 9 bases remained unmatched. Germline CDR1 and CDR2: SGDLS and YYNGEE. The CDR3 is 15 amino acids. CDR3 sequence (DNA): TGTGCCAGCAGCGTCACCGGGACAGGGGCGGGGGAAGCTTTCTTT. Translating gives CASSVTGTGAGEAFF.

The chain recombines TRBV2 with TRBJ1-5, with D perhaps matching TRBD1 (6 bases). This CDR3 has 15 amino acids. Between the trimmed V and J ends, which lost 4 bases and 3 bases, there was a span of 13 bases. Germline CDR1 and CDR2: SNHLY and FYNNEI. CDR3 loop: CASSAPGTINQPQHF. The CDR3 DNA is TGTGCCAGCAGTGCCCCCGGGACAATCAATCAGCCCCAGCATTTT.

This chain joins TRBV4-1 and TRBJ1-1; 7 nucleotides agree with TRBD1. The length of the CDR3 is 14 residues. Germline CDR1 is MGHRA and CDR2 is YSYEKL. J gave up 3 bases and V 5 bases, and 6 bases lay outside the gene matches. CDR3 coding DNA: TGCGCCAGCAGCGAGGGGGCCAGCGACACTGAAGCTTTCTTT. Amino acids: CASSEGASDTEAFF.

This sequence joins TRBV19 and TRBJ1-1, with D perhaps TRBD1 (6 bases). Germline values: CDR1 LNHDA, CDR2 SQIVND (reference sequence). V was trimmed by 6 bases and J by 5 bases, leaving 13 bases between them. The CDR3 loop spans 13 amino acids. The CDR3 region is CASSQTGRTEAFF. The CDR3 DNA reads as TGTGCCAGTAGCCAGACAGGTCGAACTGAAGCTTTCTTT. The complete variable domain, with remaining parts taken from reference TRBV19 and TRBJ1-1, reads DGGITQSPKYLFRKEGQNVTLSCEQNLNHDAMYWYRQDPGQGLRLIYYSQIVNDFQKGDIAEGYSVSREKKESFPLTVTSAQKNPTAFYLCASSQTGRTEAFFGQGTRLTVV.

This sequence joins TRBV5-1 and TRBJ2-2, with D maybe TRBD2 (6 bases). The CDR3 extends over 14 amino acids. Germline CDR1 reads SGHRS; CDR2 reads YFSETQ. V lost 5 bases and J 2 bases, leaving 10 bases between the germline ends. CDR3 residues: CASRREFNTGELFF. For the CDR3, the DNA is TGCGCCAGCAGGCGGGAATTTAACACCGGGGAGCTGTTTTTT.

The rearrangement links TRBV25-1 to TRBJ2-1, with 7 bases lining up with TRBD1. The CDR3 has 16 residues. In germline, CDR1 is MGHDK, CDR2 SYGVNS. V dropped 5 bases and J dropped 4; count of bases not matched to a gene: 11. This chain's CDR3 is CASSRQGQGAYNEQFF. CDR3 sequence (DNA): TGTGCCAGCAGTCGACAGGGACAAGGGGCTTACAATGAGCAGTTCTTC.

The rearrangement joins TRBV27 to TRBJ2-1, with 7 nucleotides matching TRBD2. The CDR3 extends over 15 amino acids. V was pared by 5 bases and J by 7 bases, with 11 bases of the junction left unmatched. Germline V CDR1 and CDR2: MNHEY, SMNVEV (reference sequence). In nucleotides, the CDR3 is TGTGCCAGCAGTCTTTCAAGCGGGATTCGTAATGAGCAGTTCTTC. Residues: CASSLSSGIRNEQFF.